This T cell receptor (beta chain) was identified during a study of blood T cells in healthy people across ages (dated by TCRdb to the mid-2010s). Study-wide context: In model experiments, template switching captured about one uniquely barcoded TCR beta cDNA molecule for every two T cells. The study measured age-related changes in TCR beta repertoire diversity using deep sequencing normalized with unique cDNA molecular identifiers. The donors were divided into four age groups: young (average approximately 17 years), middle-aged (about 39), aged (roughly 60) and long-lived (about 79). To avoid experimental bias, donors of different ages were distributed randomly across sequencing lanes. The study analyzed two additional independent replicas of 1 million unique cDNA reads from the same blood draw for two donors, one aged 18 to 30 and one aged 80 or older. Overall study outcomes, separate from this receptor: Conclusive comparison of naive and antigen-experienced compartments was prevented by the profiling of bulk unsorted PBMCs. As age increased, observed TCR beta diversity per million T cells dropped in a roughly linear way, and a significant reduction was already evident by age roughly 36. Estimates of total diversity based on one million sequenced T cells were regarded as lower bounds and as underestimates. Compared with the aged group, the long-lived group had more naive CD4+ T cells, fewer expanded clones and increased TCR diversity, a pattern suggesting age selection. Because the CMV infection status of the donors was unknown, age-related changes in expanded clonotypes may potentially have been confounded. Observed TCR beta diversity correlated strongly with the percentage of naive T cells measured by flow cytometry.

Library preparation employed 5' RACE. TCRdb shows the sequencer as Illumina HiSeq 2500. A second PCR of about 6 to 11 cycles was performed with a sample-barcoded 5' primer and a J-beta primer mix. Each TCR beta cDNA molecule received a unique molecular identifier from a template-switch 5' adaptor carrying 12 random nucleotides. Each sample yielded at least 2.5 million CDR3-containing paired-end reads. All of the RNA was converted into first-strand cDNA using the Mint cDNA synthesis kit, with a TRBC-specific oligonucleotide serving as the primer. All cDNA was treated with uracil-DNA glycosylase and then went through a first 18-cycle PCR with the universal primers M1SS and BC2_uni_R. In the authors' own workflow: For normalization, 1 million high-quality reads were randomly selected from each sample, with every read carrying a distinct molecular identifier. Instead of being binned into consensus sequences, reads with shared molecular identifiers were discarded. CDR3 identification, clonotype clustering and error correction used MiTCR with a Q25 quality threshold and the strictest error-elimination algorithm. Lower-bound total TCR beta diversity was estimated with a nonparametric unseen species model using Euler transformation. The public reads were reprocessed in TCRdb via fastp at Q25 and MiXCR, keeping in-frame beta chains. Merged by CDR3 protein, the rows form single entries marked with the most common genes and DNA. None of the V and J calls come from the authors' own analysis; TCRdb made them. This sample gives around 1,600,000 distinct CDR3 sequences in total; roughly 43% of them show up just once. Approximately 4.1% of the sample is in the top ten clones.

From the germline V gene, CDR1 is MNHEY and CDR2 is SVGEGT. From cysteine to phenylalanine, the CDR3 is 15 amino acids long. Kept here is only the CDR3 DNA, which spans 45 bases and is read in frame from base 1. Germline trimming: 4 bases from V, 7 bases from J; junction bases outside gene matches: 13. Donors were 40 or so systemically healthy Caucasian individuals from Russia aged about 6 to 100 years. Ten milliliters of peripheral blood were drawn from each donor into EDTA-treated Vacutainer tubes. Ficoll-Paque density-gradient centrifugation was used to isolate PBMCs, with at least 7 million obtained per sample. Trizol reagent was used to extract total RNA from the PBMCs, yielding at least 6 micrograms per sample. For every donor, an aliquot of PBMCs went through flow cytometry to measure the percentages of naive CD45RAhigh/CD27high T cells. As to this clonotype: It lacks a known antigen. No base qualities exist here, and no much larger clone lies one base off it.

The TCR sequence derives from a woman aged 18-29 years in good health. Sequencing input: blood. The V gene is TRBV6-2 or TRBV6-3 and the J gene is TRBJ2-7, and TRBD1 matches 7 of the central bases. The CDR3 loop reads CASSFRQGPYNEQYF. The nucleotides are TGTGCCAGCAGTTTCCGACAGGGACCTTACAATGAGCAGTACTTC.